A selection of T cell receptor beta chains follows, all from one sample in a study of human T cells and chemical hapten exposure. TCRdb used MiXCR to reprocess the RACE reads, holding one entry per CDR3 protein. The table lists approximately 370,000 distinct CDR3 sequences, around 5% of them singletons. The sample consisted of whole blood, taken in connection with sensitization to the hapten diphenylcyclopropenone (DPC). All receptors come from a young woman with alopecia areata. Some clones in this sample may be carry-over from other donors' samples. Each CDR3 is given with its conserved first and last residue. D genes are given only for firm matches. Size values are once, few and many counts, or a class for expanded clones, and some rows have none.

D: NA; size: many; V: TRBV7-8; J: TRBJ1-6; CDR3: CASTKSSYNSPLHF; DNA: TGTGCCAGCACAAAGAGCTCCTATAATTCACCCCTCCACTTT
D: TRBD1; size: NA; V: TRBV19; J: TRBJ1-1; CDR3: CASSTLTGGTEAFF; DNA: TGTGCCAGTAGTACCCTTACAGGGGGCACTGAAGCTTTCTTT
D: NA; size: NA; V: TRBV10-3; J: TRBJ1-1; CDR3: CAISDQDTYTEAFF; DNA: TGTGCCATCAGTGACCAGGACACCTACACTGAAGCTTTCTTT
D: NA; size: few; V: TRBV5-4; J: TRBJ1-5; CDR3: CASSLGGDANQPQHF; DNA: TGTGCCAGCAGCTTGGGGGGGGACGCGAATCAGCCCCAGCATTTT
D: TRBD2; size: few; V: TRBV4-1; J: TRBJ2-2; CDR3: CASSQDPLAGAPFLDTGEPFF; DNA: TGCGCCAGCAGCCAAGATCCCCTAGCGGGGGCCCCCTTCCTGGACACCGGGGAGCCGTTTTTT
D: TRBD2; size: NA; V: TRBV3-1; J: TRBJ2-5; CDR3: CASSEWTSGTASGETQYF; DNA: TGTGCCAGCAGCGAATGGACTAGCGGGACGGCCAGTGGAGAGACCCAGTACTTC
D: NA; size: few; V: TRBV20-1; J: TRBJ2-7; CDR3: CSAWDSEGSYEQYF; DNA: TGCAGTGCCTGGGACTCCGAGGGCTCCTACGAGCAGTACTTC
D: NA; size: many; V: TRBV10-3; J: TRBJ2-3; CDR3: CAISGTSGTDTQYF; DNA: TGTGCCATCAGTGGAACGAGCGGAACAGATACGCAGTATTTT
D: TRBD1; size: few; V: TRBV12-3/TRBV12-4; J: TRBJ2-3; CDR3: CASTTGVSTDTQYF; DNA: TGTGCCAGCACGACAGGGGTTAGCACAGATACGCAGTATTTT
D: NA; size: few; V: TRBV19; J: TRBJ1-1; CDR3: CASSYPNRNTEAFF; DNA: TGTGCCAGTAGTTACCCGAACCGAAACACTGAAGCTTTCTTT
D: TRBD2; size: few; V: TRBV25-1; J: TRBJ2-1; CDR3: CASSDGTSTGDEQFF; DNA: TGTGCCAGCAGTGACGGGACTAGCACTGGGGATGAGCAGTTCTTC
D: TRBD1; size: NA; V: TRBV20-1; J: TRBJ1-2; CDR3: CSASHSGQGDYGYTF; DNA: TGCAGTGCTAGCCATTCTGGACAGGGAGACTATGGCTACACCTTC
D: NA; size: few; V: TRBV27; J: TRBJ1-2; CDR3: CASSTDRDYGYTF; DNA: TGTGCCAGCAGTACAGACCGGGACTATGGCTACACCTTC
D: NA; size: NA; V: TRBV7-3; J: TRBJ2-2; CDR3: CASSPGPRPNGELFF; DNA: TGTGCCAGCAGCCCCGGACCCCGACCGAACGGGGAGCTGTTTTTT
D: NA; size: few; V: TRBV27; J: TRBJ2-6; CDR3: CASSPRGPLELSGANVLTF; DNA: TGTGCCAGCAGCCCCCGGGGGCCATTGGAACTTTCTGGGGCCAACGTCCTGACTTTC
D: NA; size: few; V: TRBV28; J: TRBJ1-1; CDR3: CASSLLYSEAFF; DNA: TGTGCCAGCAGTTTGCTTTACTCTGAAGCTTTCTTT
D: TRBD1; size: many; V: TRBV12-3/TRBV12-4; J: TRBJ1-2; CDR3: CASSLYGTAVGYTF; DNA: TGTGCCAGCAGTTTATACGGGACAGCCGTAGGCTACACCTTC
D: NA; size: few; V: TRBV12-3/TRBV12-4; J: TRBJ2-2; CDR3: CASSTLLNWLKTNTGELFF; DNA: TGTGCCAGCAGTACCCTTCTTAACTGGCTAAAAACGAACACCGGGGAGCTGTTTTTT
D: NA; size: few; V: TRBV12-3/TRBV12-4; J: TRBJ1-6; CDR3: CASNLDSLYNSPLHF; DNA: TGTGCCAGCAACCTGGACAGCCTTTATAATTCACCCCTCCACTTT
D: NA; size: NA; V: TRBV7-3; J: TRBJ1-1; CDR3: CASSLTTGKNTEAFF; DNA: TGTGCCAGCAGCTTAACCACAGGGAAGAACACTGAAGCTTTCTTT
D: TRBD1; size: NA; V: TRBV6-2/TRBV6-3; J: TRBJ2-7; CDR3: CASSKTGGYEQYF; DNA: TGTGCCAGCAGCAAGACAGGGGGGTACGAGCAGTACTTC
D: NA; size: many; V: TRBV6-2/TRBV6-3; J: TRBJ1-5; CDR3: CASSPSYSNQPQHF; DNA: TGTGCCAGCAGTCCCAGCTATAGCAATCAGCCCCAGCATTTT
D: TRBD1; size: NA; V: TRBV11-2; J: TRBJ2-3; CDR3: CASSLAGGGESPDTQYF; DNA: TGTGCCAGCAGCTTGGCAGGGGGCGGCGAGTCGCCAGATACGCAGTATTTT
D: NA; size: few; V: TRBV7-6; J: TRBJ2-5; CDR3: CASSDNGVFQETQYF; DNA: TGTGCCAGCAGCGATAATGGGGTCTTCCAAGAGACCCAGTACTTC
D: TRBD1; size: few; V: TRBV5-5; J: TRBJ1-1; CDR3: CASSSQLGQGKTEAFF; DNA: TGTGCCAGCAGCTCCCAATTAGGACAGGGGAAGACTGAAGCTTTCTTT
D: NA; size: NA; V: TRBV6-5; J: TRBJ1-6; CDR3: CASSIGGRGNSPLHF; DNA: TGTGCCAGCAGTATTGGGGGGCGCGGTAATTCACCCCTCCACTTT
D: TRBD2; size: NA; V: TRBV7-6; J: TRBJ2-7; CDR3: CASSTGLAGYEQYF; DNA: TGTGCCAGCAGCACAGGACTAGCGGGGTACGAGCAGTACTTC
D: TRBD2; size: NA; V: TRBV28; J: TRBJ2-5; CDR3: CASTSRTSGQETQYF; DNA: TGTGCCAGTACTTCCCGGACTAGCGGACAAGAGACCCAGTACTTC
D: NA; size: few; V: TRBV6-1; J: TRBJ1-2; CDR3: CASKWDIANYGYTF; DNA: TGTGCCAGTAAATGGGACATCGCTAACTATGGCTACACCTTC
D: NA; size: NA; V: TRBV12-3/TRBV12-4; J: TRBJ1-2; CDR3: CASSFLRYGYTF; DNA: TGTGCCAGCAGTTTTCTGCGGTATGGCTACACCTTC
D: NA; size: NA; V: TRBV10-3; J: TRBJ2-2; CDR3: CAISRLSGELFF; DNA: TGTGCCATCAGTCGCCTATCCGGGGAGCTGTTTTTT
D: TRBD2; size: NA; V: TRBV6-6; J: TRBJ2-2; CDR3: CASSTGLAGGQVGELFF; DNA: TGTGCCAGCAGTACCGGACTAGCGGGGGGGCAAGTCGGGGAGCTGTTTTTT
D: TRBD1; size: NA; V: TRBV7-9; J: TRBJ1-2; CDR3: CASSPETGSNRYTF; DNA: TGTGCCAGCAGCCCGGAGACAGGGAGTAACCGCTACACCTTC
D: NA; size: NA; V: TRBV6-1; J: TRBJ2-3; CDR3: CASRDYRGEDNQASTDTQYF; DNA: TGTGCCAGCAGGGACTACAGGGGTGAGGATAATCAGGCTAGCACAGATACGCAGTATTTT
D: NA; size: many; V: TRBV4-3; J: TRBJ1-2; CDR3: CASSQDVPGTRNYGYTF; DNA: TGCGCCAGCAGCCAAGATGTCCCAGGGACGAGGAACTATGGCTACACCTTC
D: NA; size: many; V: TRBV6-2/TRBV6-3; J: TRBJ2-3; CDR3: CASSYSIGGADTQYF; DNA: TGTGCCAGCAGTTACTCGATAGGCGGTGCAGATACGCAGTATTTT
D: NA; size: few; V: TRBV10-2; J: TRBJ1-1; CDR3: CASNDRNTEAFF; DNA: TGCGCCAGCAACGACAGGAACACTGAAGCTTTCTTT
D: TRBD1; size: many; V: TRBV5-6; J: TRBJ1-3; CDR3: CASSLGQAGNTIYF; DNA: TGTGCCAGCAGCTTAGGACAGGCTGGAAACACCATATATTTT
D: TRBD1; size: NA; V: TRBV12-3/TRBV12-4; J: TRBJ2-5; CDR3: CASSSPGQGATQYF; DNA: TGTGCCAGCAGTAGCCCGGGACAGGGTGCGACCCAGTACTTC
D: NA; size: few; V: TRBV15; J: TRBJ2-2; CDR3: CATSRGTVNTGELFF; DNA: TGTGCCACCAGCAGAGGAACAGTGAACACCGGGGAGCTGTTTTTT
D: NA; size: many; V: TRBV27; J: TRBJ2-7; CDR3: CASSQLGARSYEQYF; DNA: TGTGCCAGCAGTCAATTGGGGGCGAGATCCTACGAGCAGTACTTC
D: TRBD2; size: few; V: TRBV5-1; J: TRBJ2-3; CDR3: CASSLVPAGGADTQYF; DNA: TGCGCCAGCAGCTTGGTCCCGGCCGGGGGGGCAGATACGCAGTATTTT
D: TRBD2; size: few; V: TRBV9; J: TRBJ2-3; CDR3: CASSEGGLADSTDTQYF; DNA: TGTGCCAGCAGCGAGGGAGGACTAGCGGACAGCACAGATACGCAGTATTTT
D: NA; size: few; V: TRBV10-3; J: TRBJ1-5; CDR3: CAISEYRESSNQPQHF; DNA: TGTGCCATCAGTGAGTATCGTGAGTCTAGCAATCAGCCCCAGCATTTT
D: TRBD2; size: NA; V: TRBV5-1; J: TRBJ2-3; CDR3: CASSVFAIGTSLAADTQYF; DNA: TGCGCCAGCAGCGTATTTGCCATTGGGACTAGCCTTGCTGCAGATACGCAGTATTTT
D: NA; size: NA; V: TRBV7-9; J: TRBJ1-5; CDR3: CASSLATGENQPQHF; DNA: TGTGCCAGCAGCTTAGCGACGGGCGAGAATCAGCCCCAGCATTTT